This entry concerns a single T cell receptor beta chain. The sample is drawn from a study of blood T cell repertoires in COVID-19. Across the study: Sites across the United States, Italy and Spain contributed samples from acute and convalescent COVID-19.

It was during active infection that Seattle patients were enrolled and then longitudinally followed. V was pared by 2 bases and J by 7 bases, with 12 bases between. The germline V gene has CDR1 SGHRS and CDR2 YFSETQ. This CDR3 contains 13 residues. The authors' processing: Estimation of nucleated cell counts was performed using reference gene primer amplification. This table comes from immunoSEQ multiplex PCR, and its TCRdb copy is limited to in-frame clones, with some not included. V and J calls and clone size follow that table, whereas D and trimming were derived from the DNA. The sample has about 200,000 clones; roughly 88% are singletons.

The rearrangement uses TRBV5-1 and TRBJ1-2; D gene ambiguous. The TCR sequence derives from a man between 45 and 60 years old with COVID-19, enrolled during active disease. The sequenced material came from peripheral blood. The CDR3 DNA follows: TGCGCCAGCAGCTTAACCGGGGTTTCTGGCTACACCTTC. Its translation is CASSLTGVSGYTF. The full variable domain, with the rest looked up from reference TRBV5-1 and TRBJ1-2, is KAGVTQTPRYLIKTRGQQVTLSCSPISGHRSVSWYQQTPGQGLQFLFEYFSETQRNKGNFPGRFSGRQFSNSRSEMNVSTLELGDSALYLCASSLTGVSGYTFGSGTRLTVV.